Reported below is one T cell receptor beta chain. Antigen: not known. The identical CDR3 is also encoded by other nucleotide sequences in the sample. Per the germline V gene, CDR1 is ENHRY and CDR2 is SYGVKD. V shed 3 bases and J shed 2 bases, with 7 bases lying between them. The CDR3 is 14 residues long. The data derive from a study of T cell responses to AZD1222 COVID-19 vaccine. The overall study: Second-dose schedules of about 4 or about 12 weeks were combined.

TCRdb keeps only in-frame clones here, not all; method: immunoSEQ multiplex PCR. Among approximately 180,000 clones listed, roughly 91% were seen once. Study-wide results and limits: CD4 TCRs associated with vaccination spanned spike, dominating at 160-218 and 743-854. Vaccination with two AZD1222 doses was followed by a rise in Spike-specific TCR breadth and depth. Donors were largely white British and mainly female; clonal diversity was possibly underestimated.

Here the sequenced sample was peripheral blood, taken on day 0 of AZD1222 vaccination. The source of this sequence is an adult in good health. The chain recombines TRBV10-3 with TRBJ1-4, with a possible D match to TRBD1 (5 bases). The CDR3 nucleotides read TGTGCCATCAGTGAAAGGGGCACTAATGAAAAACTGTTTTTT. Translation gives CAISERGTNEKLFF.